This T cell receptor beta chain originates from a study of shared clonotypes between healthy human individuals (TCRdb year 2020). Concerning the study at large: A few men and a couple of women, aged 18 to 49 years, made up the cohort. Each donor's leukapheresis produced roughly between roughly 0.9 and 8.9 billion PBMCs. Blood TCR repertoires of several healthy adults were deeply sequenced to estimate repertoire size and the extent of clonotype sharing between individuals. To increase sequencing depth and limit assay-specific biases, TCR repertoire library preparation and sequencing were carried out by different laboratories using diverse techniques. For each donor, CD4 naive and CD4 memory were each run on three plates, CD8 naive on two plates, and CD8 memory on one plate.

TCR CDR3 regions were amplified from genomic DNA by multiplex PCR using the deep immunoSEQ assay. For each cell subset, the extracted genomic DNA was distributed evenly across all wells of several immunoSEQ 96-well plates, and each plate served as one replicate. For sorted subsets, roughly 200 ng of genomic DNA, equivalent to roughly 33,000 T cell genomes, went into each replicate PCR. The purified libraries were quantified using a Qubit 3.0 fluorometer, sized with a Bioanalyzer 2100, and then quantified again using the KAPA Library Quantification kit. Every immunoSEQ 96-well plate was sequenced on a dedicated single-read 150-cycle Illumina NextSeq 550 flow cell. Turning to the authors' computational methods: The immunoSEQ output contained only junctional sequences without quality scores, so filtering could not match that applied to full-length reads. To assign V/J genes and CDR3, sequences were annotated against IMGT germline references using PyIR, a Python wrapper for IgBLAST v1.9. Any read was removed if the V/J assignment was weak (E-value above 1e-6), the CDR3 was missing, or the read contained stop codons, out-of-frame junctions, or ambiguous translated residues. A V3J clonotype was defined by an identical inferred V gene, J gene, and CDR3 amino acid sequence. To compute the percentage overlap between repertoires, the number of shared unique clonotypes was divided by the size of the smaller repertoire. Three approaches were used to assess repertoire richness: RTK rarefaction, the Chao1 estimator, and Recon v2.1 estimates of unobserved clonotypes. OLGA was used to compute generation probabilities for all TCRbeta clonotypes that the gDNA method yielded from four donors. Held by TCRdb, this immuneACCESS table contains in-frame sequences only and omits some clones. Under half of the omission traces to an unresolved V gene where checked; the cause of the rest is unknown. That table is the source of V, J and clone size, and D and trimming were worked out from the DNA. Present in this sample are roughly 1,600,000 clones, approximately 98.5% of which were seen just once. Jointly, the top ten make up under 0.45% of the sample.

The CDR3, cysteine through phenylalanine, is 12 amino acids long. CDR3 DNA only is kept here, 36 bases in frame from base 1. Trimming accounts for 7 bases at V and 5 bases at J, while the number of junction bases matched to no gene is 3. From a lookup of the germline V gene, CDR1 and CDR2 are MGHDK and SYGVNS. General study outcomes and caveats: Sampling was restricted to blood, and TCR repertoires in tissue are likely to differ from TCR repertoires in blood. Pairwise subsampling indicated that sequencing depth was expected to affect the degree of clonotype sharing among donors. Incomplete sequencing was indicated by rarefaction of sorted-subset datasets, despite the large sequencing depth. Across a handful of donors, about 5% of naive CD4, approximately 3.6% of naive CD8, approximately 2.5% of memory CD4, and over 0.35% of memory CD8 clonotypes were shared. Compared with non-shared clonotypes, clonotypes shared by all four sorted-subset donors had higher generation probabilities. Naive subsets generally had larger estimated clonotype richness than memory subsets did. Because the study included only a small number of donors, the genetic and exposure-history diversity represented was limited.

The donors were healthy, HIV-negative adults who had no recently reported acute infections or vaccinations. All donors were Caucasian adults living in Nashville, Tennessee, USA. CD4+ T cells were enriched by magnetic negative selection, after which naive cells were positively selected on CD45RA and the negative fraction was taken as the memory subset. After blood collection by leukapheresis, PBMCs were isolated using Ficoll-Histopaque density gradient centrifugation and then cryopreserved in the vapor phase of liquid nitrogen. Analytical flow cytometry was used to check the purity and quantity of each magnetically sorted T cell population. From each sorted fraction, genomic DNA was isolated and quantified by UV absorbance on a Nanodrop 2000c. Details on this clone: Its antigen remains unidentified. Base-call qualities are not available, and no considerably larger clone is one nucleotide away.

The sample consisted of naive CD4+ T cells sorted from blood. Sample cell subset or site, as interpreted from the label and publication: CD45RA+ positively selected. The TCR sequence derives from a man younger than 40 in good health. The V and J segments used are TRBV25-1 and TRBJ2-3; 7 central nucleotides agree with TRBD2. The DNA sequence is as follows: TGTGCCAGCATTTCGGGGGGAGATACGCAGTATTTT. It translates to CASISGGDTQYF.